Listed here is a single T cell receptor beta chain. Its antigen is still unknown. The entry originates in a study of radiotherapy plus CTLA-4 blockade in lung cancer. The overall study: Among patients, over 15% showed objective responses, and roughly 31% had disease control.

Study results and limitations: In blood, TCR clones derived from the tumor expanded after radiotherapy plus ipilimumab. Response was reportedly best predicted by early blood T cell clone dynamics, with interferon-beta.

TCRdb keeps only in-frame clones here, not all; method: immunoSEQ multiplex PCR. Among 25,000 to 35,000 clones, around 73% were seen once, and the ten largest hold 6.5% to 8.5%. Those patients who had chemo-refractory metastatic non-small-cell lung cancer were given focal radiation along with CTLA-4 blockade through ipilimumab. CDR1 and CDR2 from the germline V gene are MNHNS and SASEGT. The CDR3 runs 13 residues. V dropped 5 bases and J dropped 8 bases, with 10 bases sitting between them. The TCR was taken from a human donor with non-small cell lung cancer who had stable disease on radiotherapy plus ipilimumab. This specimen consisted of peripheral blood, obtained from a patient treated with radiotherapy plus ipilimumab. This chain joins TRBV6-1 and TRBJ1-6; weak D call: TRBD1 (6 bases). CDR3 amino acids: CASSWYRDSPLHF. The DNA of the CDR3 is TGTGCCAGCAGTTGGTACAGGGATTCACCCCTCCACTTT.